This TCR beta chain derives from a study of blood T cell repertoires in COVID-19. Original analysis: Reference gene primer amplification gave estimated nucleated cell counts. Sequenced by immunoSEQ multiplex PCR; TCRdb stores in-frame clones only, minus some. Clone size and V and J calls were adopted from that table, with D and trimming inferred from the DNA. The table includes a few hundred thousand clones, roughly 85% detected once. This CDR3 contains 14 residues. The V end lost 5 bases, the J end lost 4 bases, and 13 bases lay between the germline ends. Germline V gene lookup returns CDR1 SGHTA and CDR2 FQGNSA. Clinical histories supplied by participants themselves formed the basis of cohort assignment. Participants in the exposed group had met a COVID-19 case in the 2 weeks before joining the study.

Sequencing input: PBMCs or T cells enriched from blood (not recorded which). The chain has TRBV7-2 and TRBJ2-3; no clear D gene. The clonotype comes from a woman aged 45 to 65 who had been exposed to COVID-19. CDR3 sequence: CASSPSVVPDTQYF. The CDR3 coding sequence is TGTGCCAGCAGCCCCTCGGTGGTGCCAGATACGCAGTATTTT.